This TCR beta chain was identified during a study of T cell repertoires in cytomegalovirus infection. About the research overall: In public TCR beta signatures, there were indications of both CMV infection and matching HLA type. Notes on the study in general: HLA-C-restricted CMV-specific TCR beta clonotypes prevailed in the ex vivo response.

Germline V CDR1 and CDR2: MDHEN, SYDVKM. This CDR3 has 12 residues. The V gene lost 6 bases and the J gene lost 7 bases, with 12 bases spanning the gap. In its sample, this clonotype was seen a few times. Its antigen is undetermined. TCRdb redid the calling of the reads with MiXCR, one entry per CDR3 protein. The top ten clones hold around 8.7% of a sample with 200,000 to 300,000 distinct CDR3 sequences, roughly 13% of them seen once. Sequenced material: PBMCs. The chain couples TRBV28 to TRBJ1-1; weak D call: TRBD1 (6 bases). The receptor was derived from a human donor in good health (CMV status not recorded). Some clones in this sample may be carry-over from other donors' samples. CDR3 loop: CASRGGTFEAFF. In nucleotides, the CDR3 is TGTGCCAGCAGAGGGGGAACATTTGAAGCTTTCTTT.